The rows below give T cell receptor beta chains drawn from one sample of a study of monozygotic twins with inflammatory bowel disease. Following a re-call of the 5' RACE reads, TCRdb has one entry per CDR3 protein and lacks DNA. The listing contains tens of thousands of distinct CDR3 sequences. The sample taken for sequencing was blood. The receptors here all came from a human donor with ulcerative colitis or Crohn's disease, or a healthy co-twin of an affected twin (not recorded which). Each CDR3 is given with its conserved first and last residue. The order of the fields is V gene, J gene, CDR3 protein.

V: TRBV29-1
J: TRBJ2-1
CDR3: CSVIPGTGFLEQFF

V: TRBV7-8
J: TRBJ2-3
CDR3: CASSLKDRVLADTQYF

V: TRBV11-1
J: TRBJ1-3
CDR3: CASSLSPGQGGFLSGNTIYF

V: TRBV4-1
J: TRBJ2-7
CDR3: CASSQAGTASYEQYF

V: TRBV5-1
J: TRBJ2-3
CDR3: CASSLRTSGGPNTDTQYF

V: TRBV11-2
J: TRBJ1-4
CDR3: CASSFRRPSGEKLFF

V: TRBV7-2
J: TRBJ1-4
CDR3: CASSPLGVLEKLFF

V: TRBV7-2
J: TRBJ1-5
CDR3: CASSYRGNQPQHF

V: TRBV11-3
J: TRBJ2-3
CDR3: CASSLVTWGASTDTQYF

V: TRBV20-1
J: TRBJ2-7
CDR3: CSARDLFPIAGFSYEQYF

V: TRBV11-2
J: TRBJ2-2
CDR3: CASSFTQTAPVETGELFF

V: TRBV5-6
J: TRBJ2-7
CDR3: CASSSKAATGYDEQYF

V: TRBV20-1
J: TRBJ2-7
CDR3: CSASGTAYEQYF

V: TRBV14
J: TRBJ2-5
CDR3: CASSQEIFRETQYF

V: TRBV28
J: TRBJ2-6
CDR3: CASSLPGSGANVLTF

V: TRBV2
J: TRBJ1-4
CDR3: CASRDGVIEKLFF

V: TRBV20-1
J: TRBJ2-4
CDR3: CSARASGGDPYF

V: TRBV5-1
J: TRBJ2-5
CDR3: CASSITGQPQETQYF

V: TRBV20-1
J: TRBJ1-5
CDR3: CSAEGGNQPQHF

V: TRBV5-1
J: TRBJ2-5
CDR3: CASSLQGVLETQYF

V: TRBV2
J: TRBJ2-1
CDR3: CASSASNEQFF

V: TRBV6-5
J: TRBJ1-5
CDR3: CASSSLYSNQPQHF

V: TRBV7-9
J: TRBJ1-5
CDR3: CASSLEWDQPQHF